One and the same sample provided the 6 T cell receptor beta chains below, sequenced in a study of T cell changes during pregnancy in multiple sclerosis. TCRdb's copy holds only in-frame clones and misses some; the assay was immunoSEQ multiplex PCR. The table includes approximately 46,000 clones, roughly 87% detected once. The material sequenced was CD4+ T cells from peripheral blood mononuclear cells, taken after pregnancy. The receptors shown here come from a female donor with multiple sclerosis, enrolled in a pregnancy study.

V and J are TRBV19 and TRBJ2-1, with 9 bases aligning to TRBD1. Trimming cost V 6 bases and J 2 bases; bases outside gene matches: 8. This CDR3 is built from 16 residues. Germline V gene lookup returns CDR1 LNHDA and CDR2 SQIVND (reference sequence). CDR3 bases: TGTGCCAGTAGGCCCACTACAGGGGGCGCCTACAATGAGCAGTTCTTC. Residues: CASRPTTGGAYNEQFF.

The CDR3 region is CASSRGDHYGYTF. The CDR3 DNA follows: TGTGCCAGCAGCAGGGGGGACCACTATGGCTACACCTTC. This chain uses TRBV28 with TRBJ1-2; 7 bases align to TRBD1. This CDR3 contains 13 residues. Germline V gene sequence: CDR1 MDHEN, CDR2 SYDVKM. The V gene end was trimmed by 6 bases and the J gene end by 3 bases; junction bases not matched to a gene: 4.

V is TRBV5-5 and J is TRBJ1-2; D call uncertain. CDR3 length: 13 residues. Trimming took off 1 base at V and 5 bases at J, with 9 bases between the two ends. Germline V gene sequence: CDR1 SGHKS, CDR2 YYEKEE (reference sequence). CDR3 sequence (DNA): TGTGCCAGCAGCTTGTTGAACGAGTATGGCTACACCTTC. Amino acids: CASSLLNEYGYTF. Full variable domain (missing parts from reference TRBV5-5 and TRBJ1-2): DAGVTQSPTHLIKTRGQQVTLRCSPISGHKSVSWYQQVLGQGPQFIFQYYEKEERGRGNFPDRFSARQFPNYSSELNVNALLLGDSALYLCASSLLNEYGYTFGSGTRLTVV.

This chain links TRBV6-5 with TRBJ2-2; D uncertain. The germline gives CDR1 MNHEY, CDR2 SVGAGI. The CDR3 has 11 residues. Trimming removed 8 bases at V and 7 bases at J, with 8 bases between. CDR3 protein: CASSNGGELFF. As DNA, the CDR3 is TGTGCCAGCTCCAACGGCGGGGAGCTGTTTTTT.

This clone was seen only a few times. V and J are TRBV9 and TRBJ2-1; TRBD1 agrees at 7 bases. The germline V gene has CDR1 SGDLS and CDR2 YYNGEE. V dropped 0 bases and J dropped 1; count of bases not matched to a gene: 1. This CDR3 region has 15 residues. CDR3 sequence: CASSVEGASYNEQFF. For the CDR3, the DNA is TGTGCCAGCAGCGTAGAGGGGGCTTCCTACAATGAGCAGTTCTTC.

The V call is TRBV7-2, the J call TRBJ2-1, with D possibly matching TRBD2 (6 bases). CDR3 size: 14 residues. The germline gives CDR1 SGHTA, CDR2 FQGNSA. Trimming took 0 bases from V and 6 from J, leaving 9 bases between them. This CDR3 reads CASSLASGGNEQFF. The CDR3 DNA reads TGTGCCAGCAGCTTAGCTAGCGGTGGCAATGAGCAGTTCTTC. Together with reference TRBV7-2 and TRBJ2-1, the CDR3 gives the full variable domain: GAGVSQSPSNKVTEKGKDVELRCDPISGHTALYWYRQSLGQGLEFLIYFQGNSAPDKSGLPSDRFSAERTGGSVSTLTIQRTQQEDSAVYLCASSLASGGNEQFFGPGTRLTVL.